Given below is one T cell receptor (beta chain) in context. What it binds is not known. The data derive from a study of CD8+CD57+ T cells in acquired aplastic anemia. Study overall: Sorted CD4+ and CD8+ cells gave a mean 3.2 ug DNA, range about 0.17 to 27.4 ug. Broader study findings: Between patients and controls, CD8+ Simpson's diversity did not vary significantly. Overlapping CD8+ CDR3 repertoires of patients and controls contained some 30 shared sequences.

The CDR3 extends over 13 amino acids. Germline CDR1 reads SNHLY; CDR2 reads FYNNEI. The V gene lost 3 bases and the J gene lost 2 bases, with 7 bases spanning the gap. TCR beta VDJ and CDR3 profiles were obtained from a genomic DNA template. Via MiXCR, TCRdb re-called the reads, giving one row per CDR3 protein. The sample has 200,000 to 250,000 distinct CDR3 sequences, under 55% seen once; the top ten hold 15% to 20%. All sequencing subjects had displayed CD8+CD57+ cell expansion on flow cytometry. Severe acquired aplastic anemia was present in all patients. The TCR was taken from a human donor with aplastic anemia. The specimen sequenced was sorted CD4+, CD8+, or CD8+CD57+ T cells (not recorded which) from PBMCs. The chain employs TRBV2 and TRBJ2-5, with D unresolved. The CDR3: CASSDRMQETQYF. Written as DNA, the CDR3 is TGTGCCAGCAGTGACCGGATGCAAGAGACCCAGTACTTC. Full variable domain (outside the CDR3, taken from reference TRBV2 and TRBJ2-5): EPEVTQTPSHQVTQMGQEVILRCVPISNHLYFYWYRQILGQKVEFLVSFYNNEISEKSEIFDDQFSVERPDGSNFTLKIRSTKLEDSAMYFCASSDRMQETQYFGPGTRLLVL.